A selection of T cell receptor beta chains follows, all from one sample in a study of cytomegalovirus exposure and HLA in healthy donors. Using immunoSEQ multiplex PCR, the repertoire was profiled, and TCRdb retains in-frame clones only, with some absent. This sample lists 150,000 or so clones; its ten largest clones have roughly 1.6%. Material: PBMCs. These receptors all come from a woman aged 45 to 65 in good health and CMV-seronegative. CDR3s include the opening cysteine and the closing phenylalanine or tryptophan. A D gene is named only where the DNA matches it firmly.

CDR3 length	D gene	V gene	J gene	CDR3 DNA	CDR3 protein
13	.	TRBV19	TRBJ1-2	TGTGCCAGTAGTATAGTCGAGGGCCTTGGCTACACCTTC	CASSIVEGLGYTF
15	.	TRBV6-6	TRBJ2-6	TGTGCCAGCAGTTACGGCAGGGCTGGGGCCAACGTCCTGACTTTC	CASSYGRAGANVLTF
15	TRBD1	TRBV5-1	TRBJ1-1	TGCGCCAGCAGCTTGGTCCCCCAGGGGGCAGGAGAAGCTTTCTTT	CASSLVPQGAGEAFF
15	TRBD1	TRBV6-1	TRBJ1-3	TGTGCCAGCAACTTACAGGGGTCTTCTGGAAACACCATATATTTT	CASNLQGSSGNTIYF
13	.	TRBV6-6	TRBJ2-7	TGTGCCAGCAGTTATATGGAGCGCCACGAGCAGTACTTC	CASSYMERHEQYF
15	TRBD1	TRBV6-1	TRBJ1-1	TGTGCCAGCTCCTTAATTGAGGGGGCTGAGACTGAAGCTTTCTTT	CASSLIEGAETEAFF
16	TRBD1	TRBV6-6	TRBJ1-4	TGTGCCAGCAGTTACCCCAGGGGGCGGGTAGACGAAAAACTGTTTTTT	CASSYPRGRVDEKLFF
16	.	TRBV14	TRBJ1-6	TGTGCCAGCAGCCAAGAAGGGGCAGGGGAGTATTCACCCCTCCACTTT	CASSQEGAGEYSPLHF
14	.	TRBV27	TRBJ2-7	TGTGCCAGCAGTTTATTTCCGGGGTCTTACGAGCAGTACTTC	CASSLFPGSYEQYF
15	.	TRBV4-1	TRBJ1-1	TGCGCCAGCAGCGAGCGGCTGCCTATGAACACTGAAGCTTTCTTT	CASSERLPMNTEAFF
15	TRBD1	TRBV7-3	TRBJ1-6	TGTGCCAGCAGCTTATCGACAGGGAGAAATTCACCCCTCCACTTT	CASSLSTGRNSPLHF
12	.	TRBV19	TRBJ1-2	TGTGCCAGTAGTTTTGACACAGATGGCTACACCTTC	CASSFDTDGYTF
13	.	TRBV30	TRBJ1-1	TGTGCCTGGAGTGTACGGGGGGGGGCTGAAGCTTTCTTT	CAWSVRGGAEAFF
12	.	TRBV19	TRBJ1-4	TGTGCCACACAGGGCGGGAATGAAAAACTGTTTTTT	CATQGGNEKLFF
13	.	TRBV7-9	TRBJ1-2	TGTGCCAGCCCTCGGCACGGCGGGGACGGCTACACCTTC	CASPRHGGDGYTF
16	TRBD2	TRBV5-4	TRBJ2-3	TGTGCCAGCAGCTCCGCCCCAGCGGGAGGATCAGATACGCAGTATTTT	CASSSAPAGGSDTQYF
14	TRBD2	TRBV5-1	TRBJ2-7	TGCGCCAGCAGCTCACGGACTAGCGGGGTCGAGCAGTACTTC	CASSSRTSGVEQYF
17	TRBD2	TRBV9	TRBJ2-1	TGTGCCAGCAGCGTAGTGGGTAGCGGGAGAGGCTACAATGAGCAGTTCTTC	CASSVVGSGRGYNEQFF
14	TRBD2	TRBV2	TRBJ2-7	TGTGCCAGCAGTGAAAGGTCGGGAGGCTACGAGCAGTACTTC	CASSERSGGYEQYF
12	.	TRBV6-5	TRBJ1-1	TGTGCCAGCAGCCGCGGGGGGACTGAAGCTTTCTTT	CASSRGGTEAFF
14	.	TRBV11-2	TRBJ2-4	TGTGCCAGCAGCTTAACTGGGCCCAAAAACATTCAGTACTTC	CASSLTGPKNIQYF
16	.	TRBV23-1	TRBJ1-1	TGCGCCAGCAGTAATAGATCGGGGGGAATCAACGCTGAAGCTTTCTTT	CASSNRSGGINAEAFF
16	.	TRBV28	TRBJ2-2	TGTGCCAGCAGTTCTCCCGGGACACAGAACACCGGGGAGCTGTTTTTT	CASSSPGTQNTGELFF